The rows below give T cell receptor beta chains drawn from one sample of a study of T cell responses to AZD1222 COVID-19 vaccine. Measured with immunoSEQ multiplex PCR; TCRdb has only the in-frame clones, and not every one. The profile covers approximately 60,000 clones, with around 84% appearing a single time and around 7.8% taken by the ten largest. The specimen was peripheral blood, collected on day 0 of AZD1222 vaccination. The receptor source for this set is an adult in good health. Both conserved end residues are part of each CDR3. A D gene is named only where the DNA matches it firmly. The listing skips clone size in some rows; elsewhere it reads once, few, many or a size class.

J gene: TRBJ2-7
clone size: once
V gene: TRBV29-1
D gene: TRBD1
CDR3 protein: CSVELTGPYEQYF
CDR3 DNA: TGCAGCGTTGAACTGACAGGGCCTTACGAGCAGTACTTC

J gene: TRBJ2-5
clone size: -
V gene: TRBV2
D gene: TRBD2
CDR3 protein: CATRLGGGETQYF
CDR3 DNA: TGTGCCACCAGGTTGGGGGGAGGGGAGACCCAGTACTTC

J gene: TRBJ1-2
clone size: -
V gene: TRBV7-9
D gene: -
CDR3 protein: CASSLGEGLESGYTF
CDR3 DNA: TGTGCCAGCAGCTTAGGCGAGGGGCTAGAATCTGGCTACACCTTC

J gene: TRBJ1-5
clone size: -
V gene: TRBV6-5
D gene: -
CDR3 protein: CASSYSRDQPQHF
CDR3 DNA: TGTGCCAGCAGTTACTCAAGGGATCAGCCCCAGCATTTT

J gene: TRBJ2-7
clone size: few
V gene: TRBV6-5
D gene: -
CDR3 protein: CASSYLGVGYEQYF
CDR3 DNA: TGTGCCAGCAGTTACTTGGGGGTGGGCTACGAGCAGTACTTC

J gene: TRBJ2-2
clone size: once
V gene: TRBV10-3
D gene: -
CDR3 protein: CAISLGRTNTGELFF
CDR3 DNA: TGTGCCATCAGCCTCGGACGGACCAACACCGGGGAGCTGTTTTTT

J gene: TRBJ2-1
clone size: -
V gene: TRBV3-1/TRBV3-2
D gene: TRBD2
CDR3 protein: CASSQPGLAINEQFF
CDR3 DNA: TGTGCCAGCAGCCAGCCGGGACTAGCGATCAATGAGCAGTTCTTC

J gene: TRBJ2-1
clone size: -
V gene: TRBV4-3
D gene: TRBD2
CDR3 protein: CASSQVSTGGLDEQFF
CDR3 DNA: TGCGCCAGCAGCCAAGTATCGACGGGGGGGCTTGATGAGCAGTTCTTC

J gene: TRBJ2-7
clone size: once
V gene: TRBV6-2/TRBV6-3
D gene: -
CDR3 protein: CASSYSGAPKSSYEQYF
CDR3 DNA: TGTGCCAGCAGTTACTCGGGCGCCCCTAAGAGCTCCTACGAGCAGTACTTC

J gene: TRBJ2-7
clone size: -
V gene: TRBV6-6
D gene: TRBD1
CDR3 protein: CASSFTGEVHEQYF
CDR3 DNA: TGTGCCAGCAGTTTTACAGGGGAAGTTCACGAGCAGTACTTC

J gene: TRBJ2-3
clone size: few
V gene: TRBV13
D gene: TRBD1
CDR3 protein: CASSSAGTEITDTQYF
CDR3 DNA: TGTGCCAGCAGCTCTGCCGGGACAGAGATCACAGATACGCAGTATTTT

J gene: TRBJ2-2
clone size: few
V gene: TRBV4-2
D gene: -
CDR3 protein: CASSQPENPTGELFF
CDR3 DNA: TGTGCCAGCAGCCAACCAGAGAACCCCACCGGGGAGCTGTTTTTT

J gene: TRBJ2-7
clone size: few
V gene: TRBV10-3
D gene: TRBD1
CDR3 protein: CAIRKQGPFSYEQYF
CDR3 DNA: TGTGCCATCAGGAAACAGGGGCCCTTCTCCTACGAGCAGTACTTC

J gene: TRBJ2-3
clone size: -
V gene: TRBV5-8
D gene: -
CDR3 protein: CASSLITGTDTQYF
CDR3 DNA: TGTGCCAGCAGCCTGATAACAGGCACAGATACGCAGTATTTT

J gene: TRBJ2-1
clone size: -
V gene: TRBV6-6
D gene: TRBD2
CDR3 protein: CASRHLAGGPHEQFF
CDR3 DNA: TGTGCCAGCAGACACCTAGCGGGGGGGCCGCATGAGCAGTTCTTC

J gene: TRBJ2-1
clone size: few
V gene: TRBV5-1
D gene: -
CDR3 protein: CASSFRGYNEQFF
CDR3 DNA: TGCGCCAGCAGCTTCCGGGGTTACAATGAGCAGTTCTTC

J gene: TRBJ1-2
clone size: -
V gene: TRBV5-1
D gene: -
CDR3 protein: CASSLQPLRGKTQVYGYTF
CDR3 DNA: TGCGCCAGCAGCTTACAGCCCCTCAGGGGAAAGACGCAGGTCTATGGCTACACCTTC

J gene: TRBJ1-5
clone size: -
V gene: TRBV4-1
D gene: -
CDR3 protein: CASSFRHPGNQPQHF
CDR3 DNA: TGCGCCAGCAGCTTCCGACACCCTGGGAATCAGCCCCAGCATTTT

J gene: TRBJ2-2
clone size: -
V gene: TRBV7-2
D gene: -
CDR3 protein: CASSLEATQATGELFF
CDR3 DNA: TGTGCCAGCAGCTTAGAGGCCACCCAGGCCACCGGGGAGCTGTTTTTT

J gene: TRBJ2-1
clone size: -
V gene: TRBV10-3
D gene: TRBD2
CDR3 protein: CAISEYSAGGRDEQFF
CDR3 DNA: TGTGCCATCAGTGAATATTCGGCGGGGGGACGTGATGAGCAGTTCTTC

J gene: TRBJ1-2
clone size: -
V gene: TRBV5-1
D gene: -
CDR3 protein: CASSLDGGLSYTF
CDR3 DNA: TGCGCCAGCAGCTTGGACGGCGGGCTCAGCTACACCTTC

J gene: TRBJ1-4
clone size: -
V gene: TRBV7-2
D gene: -
CDR3 protein: CASSLDVGATNEKLFF
CDR3 DNA: TGTGCCAGCAGCTTAGATGTCGGGGCAACTAATGAAAAACTGTTTTTT

J gene: TRBJ2-1
clone size: -
V gene: TRBV4-2
D gene: -
CDR3 protein: CASSSTGGRGYNEQFF
CDR3 DNA: TGTGCCAGCAGCTCTACCGGCGGTAGGGGCTACAATGAGCAGTTCTTC

J gene: TRBJ1-1
clone size: -
V gene: TRBV6-5
D gene: -
CDR3 protein: CASSLAGSGTEAFF
CDR3 DNA: TGTGCCAGCAGTTTGGCGGGGTCGGGCACTGAAGCTTTCTTT

J gene: TRBJ2-1
clone size: -
V gene: TRBV19
D gene: TRBD2
CDR3 protein: CASSARRAGGPGEQFF
CDR3 DNA: TGTGCCAGTAGTGCCAGGCGAGCGGGGGGGCCGGGTGAGCAGTTCTTC